The source of this T cell receptor (beta chain) is a study of control samples from healthy donors and cancer patients. Profiling relied on immunoSEQ multiplex PCR, and the TCRdb table lists in-frame clones only, not all of them. The sample records about 130,000 clones, 90% being singletons. This CDR3 region has 16 residues. The germline V gene has CDR1 SGHRS and CDR2 YFSETQ. Trimming left V 3 bases short and J 2 bases short, with 18 bases between. This TCR derives from a man aged 35 to 55 in good health. Specimen: blood. V and J are TRBV5-1 and TRBJ2-7; D may match TRBD1 or TRBD2 (5 bases each). The CDR3 reads CASSYRLRDGAYEQYF. The CDR3 DNA is TGCGCCAGCAGCTACCGCCTCCGGGACGGAGCCTACGAGCAGTACTTC. Filled out from reference TRBV5-1 and TRBJ2-7, the complete variable domain reads KAGVTQTPRYLIKTRGQQVTLSCSPISGHRSVSWYQQTPGQGLQFLFEYFSETQRNKGNFPGRFSGRQFSNSRSEMNVSTLELGDSALYLCASSYRLRDGAYEQYFGPGTRLTVT.